A selection of T cell receptor beta chains follows, all from one sample in a study of blood T cell repertoires in COVID-19. The table came from immunoSEQ multiplex PCR; TCRdb's copy has only in-frame clones and leaves some out. The sample includes some 100,000 clones, around 90% seen only once; the top ten take roughly 3.5%. Source material: peripheral blood. The receptors were sampled from a woman in her 70s with acute or convalescent COVID-19. Each CDR3 is given with its conserved first and last residue. The D gene is left open where the match is weak. Size is stated for part of the rows, as once, few or many counts, or as a class when the clone is expanded.

v_call: TRBV6-5; j_call: TRBJ1-6; d_call: TRBD1; cdr3_length: 15; clone_size: NA; cdr3_nt: TGTGCCAGCAGCCCCGACAGGGGCTATAATTCACCCCTCCACTTT; cdr3_aa: CASSPDRGYNSPLHF
v_call: TRBV5-4; j_call: TRBJ2-7; d_call: TRBD1; cdr3_length: 15; clone_size: NA; cdr3_nt: TGTGCCAGCAGCAGCGCCGGGACAGGGGTCTACGAGCAGTACTTC; cdr3_aa: CASSSAGTGVYEQYF
v_call: TRBV2; j_call: TRBJ1-3; d_call: TRBD1; cdr3_length: 15; clone_size: NA; cdr3_nt: TGTGCCAGCAGTGAACAGGGGGCTGGTGGAAACACCATATATTTT; cdr3_aa: CASSEQGAGGNTIYF
v_call: TRBV6-5; j_call: TRBJ2-2; d_call: TRBD1; cdr3_length: 15; clone_size: NA; cdr3_nt: TGTGCCAGCAGCAGGGACAGGGTTAACACCGGGGAGCTGTTTTTT; cdr3_aa: CASSRDRVNTGELFF
v_call: TRBV5-1; j_call: TRBJ1-1; d_call: NA; cdr3_length: 14; clone_size: NA; cdr3_nt: TGCGCCAGCAGCTCGTCTCGGGGGGGCACTGAAGCTTTCTTT; cdr3_aa: CASSSSRGGTEAFF
v_call: TRBV4-1; j_call: TRBJ1-6; d_call: NA; cdr3_length: 15; clone_size: NA; cdr3_nt: TGCGCCAGCAGCCAAGTGGGTCAGGGTAGGCCACCCCTCCACTTT; cdr3_aa: CASSQVGQGRPPLHF
v_call: TRBV27; j_call: TRBJ2-3; d_call: TRBD2; cdr3_length: 16; clone_size: NA; cdr3_nt: TGTGCCAGCAGTGCGTCTAGCGGGACATCACTTGGGGGGCAGTATTTT; cdr3_aa: CASSASSGTSLGGQYF
v_call: TRBV7-2; j_call: TRBJ2-3; d_call: TRBD2; cdr3_length: 17; clone_size: NA; cdr3_nt: TGTGCCAGCAGCTTAAGCGCTAGCGGGAGTTTCGAGAATACGCAGTATTTT; cdr3_aa: CASSLSASGSFENTQYF
v_call: TRBV3-1/TRBV3-2; j_call: TRBJ1-3; d_call: NA; cdr3_length: 16; clone_size: few; cdr3_nt: TGTGCCAGCAGCCGCGGGACCTTGGGTTCTGGAAACACCATATATTTT; cdr3_aa: CASSRGTLGSGNTIYF
v_call: TRBV28; j_call: TRBJ2-7; d_call: TRBD2; cdr3_length: 14; clone_size: NA; cdr3_nt: TGTGCCAGCAGTTTTGTGGGGGAGGGCTACGAGCAGTACTTC; cdr3_aa: CASSFVGEGYEQYF
v_call: TRBV3-1/TRBV3-2; j_call: TRBJ1-2; d_call: TRBD1; cdr3_length: 14; clone_size: NA; cdr3_nt: TGTGCCAGCAGCCCCGGGACAGATCGCTATGGCTACACCTTC; cdr3_aa: CASSPGTDRYGYTF